This TCR beta chain was documented in a study of hypomethylating agent response in myelodysplastic syndrome. Study information: Of the myelodysplastic syndrome patients, eight to ten were male, 2 female.

The CDR3 extends over 15 amino acids. Germline values: CDR1 MGHDK, CDR2 SYGVNS. The V gene lost 1 base and the J gene lost 2 bases, with 9 bases spanning the gap. Method: immunoSEQ multiplex PCR; TCRdb's copy keeps in-frame clones and lacks some. This table holds about 5,400 clones, around nine tenths found once. The source is a human donor with myelodysplastic syndrome. The starting material was bone marrow, obtained before or after starting hypomethylating agent treatment for myelodysplastic syndrome (not recorded which). The V gene is TRBV25-1, the J gene TRBJ1-3, with D hard to call. CDR3 amino acids: CASSELGQAGNTIYF. The CDR3 DNA follows: TGTGCCAGCAGTGAATTAGGGCAGGCTGGAAACACCATATATTTT.